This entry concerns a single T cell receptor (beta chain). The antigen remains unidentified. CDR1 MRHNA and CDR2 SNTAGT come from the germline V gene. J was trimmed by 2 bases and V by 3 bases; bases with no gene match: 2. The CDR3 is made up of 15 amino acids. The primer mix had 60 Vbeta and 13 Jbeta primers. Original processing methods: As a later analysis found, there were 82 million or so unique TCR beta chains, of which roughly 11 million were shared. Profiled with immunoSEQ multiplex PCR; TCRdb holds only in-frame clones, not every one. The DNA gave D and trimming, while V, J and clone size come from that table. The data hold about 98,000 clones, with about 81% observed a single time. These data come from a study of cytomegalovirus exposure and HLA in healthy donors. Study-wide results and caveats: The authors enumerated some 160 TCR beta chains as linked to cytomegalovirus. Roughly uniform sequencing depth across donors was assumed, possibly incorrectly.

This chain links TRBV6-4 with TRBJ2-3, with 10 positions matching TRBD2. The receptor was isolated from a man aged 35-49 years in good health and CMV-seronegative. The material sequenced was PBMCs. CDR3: CASSESGGATDTQYF. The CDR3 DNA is TGTGCCAGCAGTGAAAGCGGGGGGGCCACAGATACGCAGTATTTT.